The sequence of this TCR beta chain was determined in a study of liver allograft versus peripheral blood T cells (dated by TCRdb to between 2020 and 2021). For the study in its entirety: In liver transplant recipients, the study looked at T cell receptor repertoires in the peripheral blood and set them against the repertoires found within the transplanted livers.

The germline V gene gives CDR1 as MDHEN and CDR2 as SYDVKM. The CDR3 has 15 amino acids, counting the end cysteine and phenylalanine. The CDR3 DNA has 45 bases and is translated from base 1. V ends up 6 bases short and J 6 bases short, with an unmatched junction base count of 11. Findings and caveats that apply to the study as a whole: The T cell receptor repertoires within liver allografts were reported to be different from the T cell receptor repertoires detected in peripheral blood.

The reads were generated on an Illumina MiSeq. Clones were called with MiXCR by TCRdb after fastp trimmed the public reads at Q25, and only in-frame beta chains were retained. Each entry merges the rows of one CDR3 protein and shows their most common DNA and genes. A total of 6,500 to 9,500 distinct CDR3 sequences appear in this sample, less than 20% of them only once. 4% to 5.5% of the sample goes to the ten largest clones. This clonotype turned up a few times. Its antigen has not been determined. No much larger clonotype is one base removed from it; base qualities were not supplied. This sequence originates from a human patient who had a liver transplant. Some T cells present after a transplant may be cells of the graft donor. The sequence is built from TRBV28 and TRBJ2-1, and TRBD2 aligns with 7 junction nucleotides. This receptor has the CDR3 CASRSSQTSPNEQFF. The nucleotide sequence is TGTGCCAGCAGAAGTTCACAGACTAGCCCCAATGAGCAGTTCTTC.